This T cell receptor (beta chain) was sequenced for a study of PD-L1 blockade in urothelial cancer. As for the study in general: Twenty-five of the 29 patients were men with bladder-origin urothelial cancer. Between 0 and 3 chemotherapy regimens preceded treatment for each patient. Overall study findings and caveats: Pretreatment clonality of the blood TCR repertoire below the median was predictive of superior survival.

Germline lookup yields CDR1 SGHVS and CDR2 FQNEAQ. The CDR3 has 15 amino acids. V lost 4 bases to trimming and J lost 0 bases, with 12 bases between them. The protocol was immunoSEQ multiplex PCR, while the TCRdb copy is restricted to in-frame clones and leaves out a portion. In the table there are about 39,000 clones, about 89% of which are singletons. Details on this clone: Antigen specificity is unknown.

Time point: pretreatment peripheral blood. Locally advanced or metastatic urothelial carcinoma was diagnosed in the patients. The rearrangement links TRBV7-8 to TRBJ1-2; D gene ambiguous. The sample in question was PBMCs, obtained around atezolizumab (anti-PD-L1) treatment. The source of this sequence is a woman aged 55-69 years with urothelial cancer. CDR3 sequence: CASSSWTGTNYGYTF. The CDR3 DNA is TGTGCCAGCAGCTCTTGGACGGGGACTAACTATGGCTACACCTTC.